A single sample gave rise to the 12 T cell receptor beta chains below, sequenced in a study of regulatory T cells in long-lasting Graves disease. Documented time point: newly diagnosed GD, antithyroid drugs for less than 3 months. Researchers made the TCR library from RNA that was extracted from PBMCs. Libraries of TCR beta came from iRepertoire HTBI primers plus Arm-PCR of CDR3 regions. TCRdb re-derived calls from the multiplex PCR reads in MiXCR, one entry per CDR3 protein. Counted here are 360,000 or so distinct CDR3 sequences, about 10% occurring once; the ten biggest clones make up approximately 17%. The same specimen was also included in a second study, on T cells in Graves' hyperthyroidism and ophthalmopathy.

This specimen consisted of peripheral blood mononuclear cells (PBMCs), obtained at new diagnosis, from a patient treated with antithyroid drugs. Every receptor here comes from a woman aged 18-29 years with Graves disease.

Many counts were recorded for this clonotype. The rearrangement links TRBV12-3 or TRBV12-4 to TRBJ2-1, with 8 bases that match TRBD1. With 6 bases clipped from V and 4 bases from J, the junction kept 8 bases outside the gene matches. The CDR3 covers 15 residues. CDR3 amino acids: CASSDGTGAYNEQFF. In DNA form, the CDR3 reads TGTGCCAGCAGCGACGGGACAGGCGCGTACAATGAGCAGTTCTTC.

Concerning this clonotype: Mismatch with germline at one junction end may stem from a read error. The CDR3 spells CASSSTGSEQHF. CDR3 bases: TGTGCCAGCAGCTCGACAGGGTCCGAGCAGCACTTC. V gene TRBV13 combines with J gene TRBJ2-7; 7 bases match TRBD1. Germline V CDR1 and CDR2: PRHDT, FYEKMQ (reference sequence). The CDR3 extends over 12 amino acids.

At least ten counts were recorded for this clonotype. The chain uses TRBV30 and TRBJ2-7; 9 bases align to TRBD2. Germline values: CDR1 GTSNPN, CDR2 SVGIG (reference sequence). This CDR3 contains 14 residues. With 0 bases clipped from V and 7 bases from J, the junction kept 7 bases outside the gene matches. This CDR3 reads CAWSVRGGRGEQYF. CDR3 bases: TGTGCCTGGAGTGTACGGGGCGGGAGGGGGGAGCAGTACTTC.

The chain joins TRBV10-3 to TRBJ2-1; D is ambiguous. V lost 10 bases to trimming and J lost 7 bases, with 11 bases between them. Germline CDR1 is ENHRY and CDR2 is SYGVKD. CDR3 size: 11 residues. The CDR3 DNA sequence: TGTGCCACCCTGGACGGGAATGAGCAGTTCTTC. This gives the protein CATLDGNEQFF.

V is TRBV7-3 and J is TRBJ2-1; 8 bases are a match to TRBD2. Germline V CDR1 and CDR2: SGHTA, FQGTGA. Trimming cost V 1 base and J 7 bases; bases outside gene matches: 0. The CDR3 totals 13 residues. The CDR3 is CASSLIAGNEQFF. The CDR3 DNA reads as TGTGCCAGCAGCTTAATAGCGGGGAATGAGCAGTTCTTC.

This clonotype occurred a few times. The rearrangement uses TRBV29-1 and TRBJ2-5; no clear D. Germline CDR1 is SQVTM and CDR2 is ANQGSEA. V lost 6 bases to trimming and J lost 3 bases, with 20 bases between them. The CDR3 covers 15 residues. This chain's CDR3 is CSVTRPPRREETQYF. For the CDR3, the DNA is TGCAGCGTCACCCGGCCGCCCCGAAGGGAAGAGACCCAGTACTTC.

This clonotype has at least ten counts. V gene TRBV12-3 or TRBV12-4 combines with J gene TRBJ2-5; the D gene is possibly TRBD2 (6 bases). CDR3 length equals 16 residues. V gave up 6 bases and J gave up 5 bases, with 22 bases separating them. The CDR3 region is CASSPGLSLGGETQYF. The CDR3 DNA follows: TGTGCCAGCAGCCCTGGACTATCCCTTGGCGGCGAGACCCAGTACTTC.

This clonotype was found many times. The chain joins TRBV12-3 or TRBV12-4 to TRBJ2-7, with D uncertain. This CDR3 is 13 amino acids long. Trimming pared 3 bases from V and 3 bases from J, leaving 9 bases between. The CDR3 region is CASSFGRGYEQYF. The CDR3 DNA reads as TGTGCCAGCAGTTTTGGGCGCGGCTACGAGCAGTACTTC.

This clonotype was counted many times. The chain links TRBV25-1 to TRBJ2-5, with 8 bases fitting TRBD1. The germline CDR1 and CDR2 sequences are MGHDK and SYGVNS. The CDR3 has 14 residues. The V and J ends lost 2 bases and 3 bases, in that order; junction bases with no gene match: 2. CDR3 DNA: TGTGCCAGCAGTGAACGGGACAGGAAAGAGACCCAGTACTTC. Its translation is CASSERDRKETQYF.

In this sample, this clonotype turned up many times. The chain joins TRBV7-8 to TRBJ2-7, with D possibly matching TRBD1 (7 bases). The CDR3 covers 15 residues. Germline assignment: CDR1 SGHVS and CDR2 FQNEAQ. Trimming left V 5 bases short and J 2 bases short, with 16 bases between. Here the CDR3 reads CASSHRGTATYEQYF. The CDR3 bases are TGTGCCAGCAGCCACCGGGGGACAGCTACCTACGAGCAGTACTTC.

This clonotype was counted only a few times. V and J are TRBV30 and TRBJ1-6; no definite D call. Trimming shortened V by 0 bases and J by 12 bases, and 9 bases separated the two germline ends. The germline V gene has CDR1 GTSNPN and CDR2 SVGIG (reference sequence). The CDR3 spans 12 residues. The CDR3 DNA reads TGTGCCTGGAGTGTACTTGGGGTACCCCTCCACTTT. Its translation is CAWSVLGVPLHF.

This clonotype has a count of ten or more. The chain recombines TRBV7-2 with TRBJ2-2, with 8 bases identical to TRBD2. The CDR3 is made up of 22 amino acids. CDR1 and CDR2 from the germline V gene are SGHTA and FQGNSA. V trimming: 3 bases; J trimming: 3 bases; junction bases outside the gene matches: 24. The CDR3 protein is CASSFRIPGVAGRTKHTGELFF. DNA of the CDR3: TGTGCCAGCAGCTTCAGGATCCCGGGCGTAGCGGGACGTACGAAACACACCGGGGAGCTGTTTTTT. Variable domain in full (rest from reference TRBV7-2 and TRBJ2-2): GAGVSQSPSNKVTEKGKDVELRCDPISGHTALYWYRQSLGQGLEFLIYFQGNSAPDKSGLPSDRFSAERTGGSVSTLTIQRTQQEDSAVYLCASSFRIPGVAGRTKHTGELFFGEGSRLTVL.